What follows describes a single TCR beta chain. Its antigen is still unknown. At one boundary the junction diverges from the germline segment, which might be a read error. The data are from a study of blood T cells in healthy people across ages. Per the germline V gene, CDR1 is KGHDR and CDR2 is SFDVKD. The CDR3 runs 19 residues. Total RNA, at least 5.5 micrograms per sample, came from PBMCs. Whole-study results and caveats: Possibly confounding the expanded clonotype changes was the fact that donor CMV status was unknown. The long-lived group displayed more naive CD4+ cells, plus higher diversity, than the aged donors did.

Using a J-beta primer mix together with a sample-barcoded 5' primer, a second PCR was run for roughly 6 to 12 cycles. A template-switch adaptor that had 12 random nucleotides put a tag on each cDNA molecule. TCRdb re-derived calls from the 5' RACE reads in MiXCR, one entry per CDR3 protein. The sample yields about 670,000 distinct CDR3 sequences, 45% to 60% seen once. V and J are TRBV24-1 and TRBJ2-1; a possible D gene is TRBD2 (6 bases). This TCR came from a woman older than 75 in good health. Material: blood. CDR3 sequence reads: CAASDSYWGASGHNNEQFF. The CDR3 coding sequence is TGTGCCGCCAGTGATTCGTACTGGGGCGCGAGCGGGCACAACAATGAGCAGTTCTTC.